The 25 T cell receptor beta chains below all came from one sample that was sequenced in a study of T-cell reconstitution after alpha-beta-depleted transplantation in children. During its preparation, the TCRbeta library received unique molecular identifiers. TCRdb reanalysed the PCR reads using MiXCR and keeps one entry per CDR3 protein. The profile shows 700,000 to 950,000 distinct CDR3 sequences, roughly 16% of them singletons. The sequenced sample was PBMCs, mostly from graft donor cells, obtained 360 days after TCRalphabeta/CD19-depleted stem cell transplant. The receptors were sampled from a male patient younger than 18 who had a stem cell transplant for acute lymphoblastic leukemia, so the T cells may come from the graft donor.

This clonotype was picked up a small number of times. The chain links TRBV10-3 to TRBJ1-3, with a weak D call TRBD1 (5 bases). V dropped 2 bases and J dropped 0 bases, with 17 bases sitting between them. The CDR3 length is 18 residues. The germline V gene encodes CDR1 ENHRY and CDR2 SYGVKD. CDR3 residues: CAISEDSLPGDSGNTIYF. The CDR3 DNA reads as TGTGCCATCAGTGAGGACAGTCTGCCGGGGGACTCTGGAAACACCATATATTTT.

This clonotype turned up a few times. The chain employs TRBV9 and TRBJ2-2; 9 bases line up with TRBD1. The CDR3 consists of 17 residues. J gave up 5 bases and V 3 bases, and 11 bases lay outside the gene matches. Germline CDR1 and CDR2: SGDLS and YYNGEE. CDR3 protein: CASSAVPRDRDTGELFF. The CDR3 DNA reads as TGTGCCAGCAGCGCTGTACCCCGGGACAGGGATACCGGGGAGCTGTTTTTT.

The chain links TRBV5-1 to TRBJ2-4, with TRBD2 matching over 8 bases. Unmatched junction bases numbered 11, after V lost 3 bases and J lost 0 bases. Germline assignment: CDR1 SGHRS and CDR2 YFSETQ. There are 18 residues in the CDR3. The CDR3: CASSWDGLARLAKNIQYF. The DNA for the CDR3 is TGCGCCAGCAGCTGGGATGGACTAGCCCGCTTAGCCAAAAACATTCAGTACTTC.

This clonotype was seen repeatedly, ten times or more. V and J are TRBV29-1 and TRBJ2-1; 9 nucleotides match TRBD2. The trim removed 7 bases at V and 2 bases at J, leaving 9 bases unmatched. Germline loops: CDR1 SQVTM, CDR2 ANQGSEA. This CDR3 contains 15 residues. The DNA for the CDR3 is TGCAGCGGACGAACCGGGACTAGCACCTACAATGAGCAGTTCTTC. Its translation: CSGRTGTSTYNEQFF.

The chain couples TRBV5-1 to TRBJ1-2, with D possibly TRBD1 on 5 matching bases. V was shortened by 1 base and J by 0 bases, with 10 bases between the two germline ends. The CDR3 covers 15 residues. The germline V gene encodes CDR1 SGHRS and CDR2 YFSETQ. CDR3 loop: CASSLRGAANYGYTF. The CDR3 DNA is TGCGCCAGCAGCTTGAGAGGGGCTGCTAACTATGGCTACACCTTC. The full variable domain, completed using reference TRBV5-1 and TRBJ1-2, is KAGVTQTPRYLIKTRGQQVTLSCSPISGHRSVSWYQQTPGQGLQFLFEYFSETQRNKGNFPGRFSGRQFSNSRSEMNVSTLELGDSALYLCASSLRGAANYGYTFGSGTRLTVV.

This clonotype appeared a few times. The J gene is TRBJ2-1, the V gene TRBV19; 7 bases are shared with TRBD1. Per the germline V gene, CDR1 is LNHDA and CDR2 is SQIVND (reference sequence). The V gene end was trimmed by 8 bases and the J gene end by 6 bases; junction bases not matched to a gene: 13. The CDR3 consists of 15 residues. The CDR3 coding sequence is TGTGCCAGTTTCTCCACAGGGGCTGGGTCCAATGAGCAGTTCTTC. It is translated as CASFSTGAGSNEQFF.

This clonotype was observed a handful of times. The chain carries TRBV11-2 and TRBJ2-1; 7 bases map to TRBD1. This CDR3 is built from 15 residues. Germline lookup yields CDR1 SGHAT and CDR2 FQNNGV. Trimming cost V 2 bases and J 4 bases; bases outside gene matches: 5. CDR3 nucleotide sequence: TGTGCCAGCAGCTTACAGGGGGTAAGTTACAATGAGCAGTTCTTC. Protein: CASSLQGVSYNEQFF.

The chain is built from TRBV15 and TRBJ2-1; a weak D match, TRBD1 (6 bases). The CDR3 has 16 residues. CDR1 and CDR2 (germline): LNHNV, YYDKDF (reference sequence). V shed 3 bases and J shed 2 bases, with 14 bases lying between them. DNA for the CDR3: TGTGCCACCAGCAGCGCTACAGGGTTTACCTACAATGAGCAGTTCTTC. It yields the protein CATSSATGFTYNEQFF.

This clonotype has a handful of counts. The V and J genes are TRBV6-5 and TRBJ2-7, with TRBD1 identical over 7 bases. Germline CDR1 reads MNHEY; CDR2 reads SVGAGI. The V gene end was trimmed by 0 bases and the J gene end by 2 bases; junction bases not matched to a gene: 7. CDR3 length equals 16 residues. CDR3: CASSYSSPGTAYEQYF. The CDR3 nucleotides read TGTGCCAGCAGTTACTCGTCCCCCGGGACAGCCTACGAGCAGTACTTC.

The CDR3 nucleotides are TGTGCCAGCAGCTCCGCTAGCGGGAGGAGGAACGAGCAGTACTTC. This translates into CASSSASGRRNEQYF. The rearrangement uses TRBV7-9 and TRBJ2-7; 11 bases agree with TRBD2. There are 15 residues in the CDR3. Germline trimming cut 4 bases from V and 5 bases from J; bases unmatched to any gene: 7. In germline, CDR1 is SEHNR, CDR2 FQNEAQ (reference sequence).

Only a few counts were recorded for this clonotype. The chain links TRBV2 to TRBJ2-7, with TRBD2 matching over 9 bases. The CDR3 has 20 residues. Unmatched junction bases numbered 21, after V lost 6 bases and J lost 0 bases. Per germline, CDR1 SNHLY and CDR2 FYNNEI. The CDR3 here is CASRGSYPSGDVRGSYEQYF. CDR3 coding DNA: TGTGCCAGCAGGGGATCGTACCCTAGCGGGGATGTTAGGGGCTCCTACGAGCAGTACTTC.

In its sample, this clonotype was seen a few times. The chain links TRBV11-2 to TRBJ2-5, with TRBD2 matching 9 bases. Trimming at V came to 4 bases and at J to 1 base, leaving 10 bases not matched to a gene. The CDR3 is made up of 17 amino acids. Germline CDR1 SGHAT, CDR2 FQNNGV. CDR3 loop: CASSSLIVTSGQETQYF. The CDR3 bases are TGTGCCAGCAGCTCCTTGATCGTGACTAGCGGCCAAGAGACCCAGTACTTC.

This clonotype turned up a few times. V and J are TRBV20-1 and TRBJ2-7, with D hard to call. The V and J ends lost 1 base and 2 bases respectively, with 18 bases between them. This CDR3 has 16 residues. Germline CDR1 reads DFQATT; CDR2 reads SNEGSKA (reference sequence). The CDR3 loop reads CSARVPSLGSAYEQYF. In nucleotides, the CDR3 is TGCAGTGCTAGAGTCCCTAGTCTGGGTTCCGCCTACGAGCAGTACTTC.

The chain is built from TRBV7-3 and TRBJ1-1; 7 bases align to TRBD1. Germline lookup yields CDR1 SGHTA and CDR2 FQGTGA. The CDR3 has 14 residues. The trim removed 3 bases at V and 6 bases at J, leaving 7 bases unmatched. The CDR3 bases are TGTGCCAGCAGCTTCGACAGGGCTCCGTCTGAAGCTTTCTTT. This gives the protein CASSFDRAPSEAFF.

The chain links TRBV7-2 to TRBJ2-7; 9 nucleotides match TRBD1. The V gene's germline CDR1 is SGHTA and CDR2 FQGNSA. The V and J ends lost 5 bases and 2 bases, in that order; junction bases with no gene match: 7. This CDR3 comprises 15 residues. In DNA, the CDR3 is TGTGCCAGCAGCGGACGGACAGGGGTTACCTACGAGCAGTACTTC. Its protein is CASSGRTGVTYEQYF.

In the case of this clonotype: The junction and the germline gene differ at one end; a read error may be behind it. The genes are TRBV24-1 and TRBJ2-1; 10 bases line up with TRBD2. There are 22 residues in the CDR3. Germline V gives CDR1 KGHDR, CDR2 SFDVKD. The CDR3 DNA reads as TGTGGCACCAGTGATTTGCACGCTAGCGGGAGACGCTCGGGGCTCTCCTACAATGAGCAGTTCTTC. Its protein is CGTSDLHASGRRSGLSYNEQFF.

The rearrangement uses TRBV5-1 and TRBJ2-7; possibly TRBD1 for D (5 bases). Trimming cost V 4 bases and J 0 bases, with 17 bases left between them. Germline V gene lookup returns CDR1 SGHRS and CDR2 YFSETQ. CDR3 size: 16 residues. The CDR3 coding sequence is TGCGCCAGCAGCAAGACAGCTATCCGAACCTCCTACGAGCAGTACTTC. This codes for CASSKTAIRTSYEQYF.

At least ten counts were recorded for this clonotype. V usage is TRBV5-1 and J usage is TRBJ2-3; 8 nucleotides match TRBD2. Losses at the gene ends were 7 bases for V and 1 base for J; bases not matched to a gene: 5. CDR3 length: 14 amino acids. Germline V CDR1 and CDR2: SGHRS, YFSETQ. The CDR3 protein is CASVAGWGTDTQYF. The CDR3 nucleotides read TGCGCCAGCGTAGCGGGATGGGGCACAGATACGCAGTATTTT.

This clonotype has just a few counts. The chain is built from TRBV12-3 or TRBV12-4 and TRBJ2-3; tentatively, D is TRBD2 (6 bases). The V end lost 3 bases, the J end lost 4 bases, and 11 bases lay between the germline ends. This CDR3 is built from 14 residues. CDR3 coding DNA: TGTGCCAGCAGTTTCGGGAGTAAGGCAGATACGCAGTATTTT. Translation gives CASSFGSKADTQYF.

This clonotype was observed a single time. This chain's CDR3 is CASSSIPTRGSYGYTF. CDR3 nucleotides: TGTGCCAGCAGCTCCATACCAACCCGGGGCAGCTATGGCTACACCTTC. The V call is TRBV11-2, the J call TRBJ1-2; perhaps TRBD1 as D (5 bases). The CDR3 is 16 amino acids. V gave up 4 bases and J gave up 4 bases, with 19 bases separating them. Germline CDR1 and CDR2: SGHAT and FQNNGV. Full variable domain (outside the CDR3, taken from reference TRBV11-2 and TRBJ1-2): EAGVAQSPRYKIIEKRQSVAFWCNPISGHATLYWYQQILGQGPKLLIQFQNNGVVDDSQLPKDRFSAERLKGVDSTLKIQPAKLEDSAVYLCASSSIPTRGSYGYTFGSGTRLTVV.

The chain links TRBV7-6 to TRBJ2-1, with D perhaps TRBD2 (5 bases). Trimming cost V 5 bases and J 12 bases, with 17 bases left between them. Germline lookup yields CDR1 SGHVS and CDR2 FNYEAQ. This CDR3 contains 13 residues. CDR3 region: CASSPPPAVTQFF. Here the CDR3 DNA reads TGTGCCAGCAGCCCCCCTCCAGCGGTAACGCAGTTCTTC.

The chain links TRBV7-2 to TRBJ2-7, with D tentatively TRBD2 (6 bases). The V gene lost 1 base and the J gene lost 6 bases, with 13 bases spanning the gap. Germline values: CDR1 SGHTA, CDR2 FQGNSA. The CDR3 has 14 amino acids. This CDR3 reads CASSLGLVSLEQYF. The CDR3 bases are TGTGCCAGCAGCTTAGGACTAGTCTCTCTCGAGCAGTACTTC.

In its sample, this clonotype was seen a few times. This chain joins TRBV5-6 and TRBJ1-2; D is uncertain. Germline lookup yields CDR1 SGHDT and CDR2 YYEEEE. V lost 0 bases and J 6 bases, leaving 15 bases between the germline ends. There are 15 residues in the CDR3. The CDR3 nucleotides are TGTGCCAGCAGCTTGGCCTGGAGGGTGAAAGATGGCTACACCTTC. Translating it yields CASSLAWRVKDGYTF.

The genes are TRBV10-1 and TRBJ2-1; 7 positions agree with TRBD2. The CDR3 is 14 amino acids. Germline V gene data show CDR1 as WNHNN and CDR2 as SYGVQD (reference sequence). Trimming at V came to 8 bases and at J to 9 bases, leaving 13 bases not matched to a gene. As DNA, the CDR3 is TGCGCCAGCTGGGACGGGAGCGGGGAATTTGAGCAGTTCTTC. It specifies CASWDGSGEFEQFF.

This clonotype was counted between two and nine times. This chain joins TRBV6-1 and TRBJ2-3; D is undetermined. Trimming took 3 bases from V and 0 from J, leaving 13 bases between them. The length of the CDR3 is 16 residues. Germline V lookup: CDR1 MNHNS, CDR2 SASEGT. CDR3 bases: TGTGCCAGCAGTGAGCTCAACCCGGCTAGCACAGATACGCAGTATTTT. Its protein product is CASSELNPASTDTQYF.